The source of this T cell receptor (beta chain) is a study of T cells after yellow fever vaccination. Overall study findings and caveats: In FACS-sorted repertoires, abundant clonotypes from the bulk population could appear as contaminants.

As regards this clonotype: Its antigen is unknown.

TCRdb used MiXCR to reprocess the 5' RACE reads, holding one entry per CDR3 protein. The sample includes 250,000 to 350,000 distinct CDR3 sequences, 6.8% of them seen just once. The TCR sequence derives from a man between 18 and 35 years old who received the YFV17D yellow fever vaccine. The sequencing used PBMCs, collected about 41 days after the first yellow fever vaccination.

The DNA for the CDR3 is TGTGCCAGCAGCGACGGTCTGAACACTGAAGCTTTCTTT. Translated, it gives CASSDGLNTEAFF. The chain has TRBV7-9 and TRBJ1-1; no clear D. This CDR3 region has 13 residues. V gave up 5 bases and J gave up 0 bases, with 7 bases separating them. Germline V gene lookup returns CDR1 SEHNR and CDR2 FQNEAQ (reference sequence).